Presented here are 26 T cell receptor beta chains from one specimen sequenced in a study of shared clonotypes between healthy human individuals. TCRdb's table, derived via immunoSEQ multiplex PCR, lists solely in-frame clones and lacks some. Found here are 2 million to 3 million clones, approximately 93% of them singletons; the top ten hold around 0.4%. What was sequenced was naive CD4+ T cells from PBMCs. Subset described: CD45RA+ positively selected. All receptors come from a man aged 18 to 29 in good health. Some clones in this sample may be carry-over from other donors' samples.

The V and J genes are TRBV6-1 and TRBJ1-2; no definite D call. The V gene's germline CDR1 is MNHNS and CDR2 SASEGT. CDR3 length: 14 residues. Trimming removed 1 base at V and 4 bases at J, with 10 bases between. The CDR3 spells CASSEGPGSYGYTF. The CDR3, as DNA: TGTGCCAGCAGTGAAGGTCCGGGGAGCTATGGCTACACCTTC.

The chain couples TRBV10-3 to TRBJ1-2; the match to TRBD1 covers 10 bases. CDR1 is ENHRY and CDR2 is SYGVKD in the germline V gene. CDR3 length equals 17 residues. After removal of 11 bases from V and 5 bases from J, the junction contained 20 bases not matched to a gene. The CDR3 DNA follows: TGTGCCGCATCCTCCGGGACAGGGGATTTAGTGGGTTATGGCTACACCTTC. Its protein product is CAASSGTGDLVGYGYTF.

The chain couples TRBV5-6 to TRBJ2-3; 8 nucleotides agree with TRBD1. The CDR3 runs to 15 residues. Germline CDR1 is SGHDT and CDR2 is YYEEEE. Unmatched junction bases numbered 2, after V lost 0 bases and J lost 2 bases. The CDR3 here is CASSLGTGNTDTQYF. Written as DNA, the CDR3 is TGTGCCAGCAGCTTGGGGACAGGGAACACAGATACGCAGTATTTT. Filled out from reference TRBV5-6 and TRBJ2-3, the complete variable domain reads DAGVTQSPTHLIKTRGQQVTLRCSPKSGHDTVSWYQQALGQGPQFIFQYYEEEERQRGNFPDRFSGHQFPNYSSELNVNALLLGDSALYLCASSLGTGNTDTQYFGPGTRLTVL.

The V and J genes are TRBV9 and TRBJ1-4; no reliable D call. The CDR3 has 15 residues. V was shortened by 4 bases and J by 4 bases, with 14 bases between the two germline ends. Germline V gene sequence: CDR1 SGDLS, CDR2 YYNGEE. CDR3 region: CASSPYSWVNEKLFF. The CDR3 DNA follows: TGTGCCAGCAGCCCATATTCCTGGGTTAATGAAAAACTGTTTTTT.

The chain uses TRBV28 and TRBJ2-5, with 8 bases that match TRBD1. The CDR3 is 14 residues long. CDR1 is MDHEN and CDR2 is SYDVKM in the germline V gene. Germline trimming cut 7 bases from V and 0 bases from J; bases unmatched to any gene: 4. Here the CDR3 DNA reads TGTGCCAGCAACCGGGACAGGAACCAAGAGACCCAGTACTTC. Its protein product is CASNRDRNQETQYF. Full variable domain (missing parts from reference TRBV28 and TRBJ2-5): DVKVTQSSRYLVKRTGEKVFLECVQDMDHENMFWYRQDPGLGLRLIYFSYDVKMKEKGDIPEGYSVSREKKERFSLILESASTNQTSMYLCASNRDRNQETQYFGPGTRLLVL.

This chain uses TRBV2 with TRBJ1-4, with 11 bases identical to TRBD1. This CDR3 region has 14 residues. Germline CDR1 is SNHLY and CDR2 is FYNNEI. The junction had 4 bases not matched to a gene; V was cut back by 6 bases and J by 7 bases. The CDR3 region has the DNA TGTGCCAGCAGAGGGACAGGGGGAAGTGAAAAACTGTTTTTT. Translating it yields CASRGTGGSEKLFF.

The V call is TRBV5-5, the J call TRBJ2-7; 11 nucleotides agree with TRBD1. Germline V gene lookup returns CDR1 SGHKS and CDR2 YYEKEE (reference sequence). This CDR3 has 15 residues. The ends lost 4 bases at V and 6 bases at J; junction bases unmatched: 9. This chain's CDR3 is CASSLTGTGGREQYF. The DNA for the CDR3 is TGTGCCAGCAGCCTGACCGGGACAGGGGGGCGCGAGCAGTACTTC. The variable domain in full, with the rest retrieved from reference TRBV5-5 and TRBJ2-7, is DAGVTQSPTHLIKTRGQQVTLRCSPISGHKSVSWYQQVLGQGPQFIFQYYEKEERGRGNFPDRFSARQFPNYSSELNVNALLLGDSALYLCASSLTGTGGREQYFGPGTRLTVT.

The chain is built from TRBV6-5 and TRBJ2-3; 7 bases fit TRBD2. Germline-derived CDR1 and CDR2 are MNHEY and SVGAGI. With V trimmed by 2 bases and J by 4 bases, 6 bases remained unmatched. CDR3 length: 15 residues. The CDR3 reads CASSYAVGGADTQYF. The CDR3 DNA sequence: TGTGCCAGCAGTTACGCTGTGGGGGGGGCAGATACGCAGTATTTT.

V is TRBV28 and J is TRBJ2-5; TRBD2 is a possible D gene (6 bases). The J call could be wrong; TRBJ2-7 is a better fit for the DNA end. Germline CDR1 is MDHEN and CDR2 is SYDVKM. The CDR3 contains 12 residues. This CDR3 reads CASGGNTYEQYF. The CDR3 DNA is TGTGCCAGCGGCGGGAATACCTACGAGCAGTACTTC.

V is TRBV2 and J is TRBJ1-2; D is uncertain. V was cut by 5 bases and J by 10 bases, with 8 bases left in between. Germline assignment: CDR1 SNHLY and CDR2 FYNNEI. The CDR3 consists of 10 residues. This chain's CDR3 is CASSSGAYTF. The CDR3 coding sequence is TGTGCCAGCAGTTCAGGAGCCTACACCTTC.

A single count supports this clone. The V call is TRBV11-2, the J call TRBJ2-1; D is unresolved. This CDR3 spans 15 amino acids. Germline V gives CDR1 SGHAT, CDR2 FQNNGV. V lost 6 bases to trimming and J lost 0 bases, with 12 bases between them. The CDR3 DNA sequence: TGTGCCAGCAGGCTAATAGGGTCCTCCTACAATGAGCAGTTCTTC. Its protein is CASRLIGSSYNEQFF. Supplemented by reference TRBV11-2 and TRBJ2-1, the full variable domain reads EAGVAQSPRYKIIEKRQSVAFWCNPISGHATLYWYQQILGQGPKLLIQFQNNGVVDDSQLPKDRFSAERLKGVDSTLKIQPAKLEDSAVYLCASRLIGSSYNEQFFGPGTRLTVL.

This chain uses TRBV28 with TRBJ2-1, with 10 bases aligning to TRBD2. Germline V gene lookup returns CDR1 MDHEN and CDR2 SYDVKM. Trimming took 7 bases from V and 7 from J; bases not matched to a gene: 7. The CDR3 runs to 14 residues. The CDR3 DNA is TGTGCCAGCATCTCTAGCGGGAGATCGAATGAGCAGTTCTTC. Amino acids: CASISSGRSNEQFF.

The V gene is TRBV7-8, the J gene TRBJ2-2; D might be TRBD1 (5 bases). Germline V gene lookup returns CDR1 SGHVS and CDR2 FQNEAQ. The CDR3 sequence is 13 residues long. Trimming shortened V by 5 bases and J by 7 bases, and 11 bases separated the two germline ends. CDR3 DNA sequence: TGTGCCAGCAGCCCCCAGGGTATCGGGGAGCTGTTTTTT. It yields the protein CASSPQGIGELFF.

Concerning this clone: No conserved phenylalanine or tryptophan is present at the end of the CDR3, so a read error is the likely explanation. The limits of the CDR3 on the DNA are not certain, so only TCRdb's listed CDR3 is given. The chain employs TRBV2 and TRBJ2-7. Germline loops: CDR1 SNHLY, CDR2 FYNNEI. The CDR3 is 10 amino acids long, termini counted. The CDR3: CASSEVRPYI.

V gene TRBV7-7 combines with J gene TRBJ2-7; 7 positions match TRBD1. This CDR3 comprises 13 residues. Germline CDR1 is SSHAT and CDR2 is FNYEAQ (reference sequence). V lost 5 bases to trimming and J lost 4 bases; unmatched junction nucleotides: 5. CDR3 sequence: CASSGTQGYEQYF. In DNA form, the CDR3 reads TGTGCCAGCAGCGGAACACAGGGGTACGAGCAGTACTTC.

This clone has a single count. V gene TRBV9 combines with J gene TRBJ2-3; TRBD2 might be the D (6 bases). Trimming took 3 bases from V and 0 from J, leaving 14 bases between them. CDR1 is SGDLS, CDR2 YYNGEE, per germline. The CDR3 has 16 amino acids. CDR3 protein: CASSGYGTFSTDTQYF. The CDR3 nucleotides read TGTGCCAGCAGCGGTTACGGGACTTTTAGCACAGATACGCAGTATTTT.

This clone occurred once. This chain connects TRBV9 to TRBJ2-3; 7 nucleotides line up with TRBD2. Germline-derived CDR1 and CDR2 are SGDLS and YYNGEE. Trimming took 3 bases from V and 2 from J; bases not matched to a gene: 15. There are 18 residues in the CDR3. The CDR3 coding sequence is TGTGCCAGCAGCGAAAGGGGCGGGAGTAGGGTCCTCACAGATACGCAGTATTTT. It codes for CASSERGGSRVLTDTQYF.

Comment on this clone: This same CDR3 is encoded by further DNA sequences in the sample. The J gene is TRBJ1-2, the V gene TRBV30; D possibly corresponds to TRBD1 (6 bases). The CDR3 has 13 residues. The germline gives CDR1 GTSNPN, CDR2 SVGIG (reference sequence). V was shortened by 3 bases and J by 5 bases, with 13 bases between the two germline ends. The CDR3 bases are TGTGCCTGGAGAGGAGGGGGAGGATATGGCTACACCTTC. Protein product: CAWRGGGGYGYTF.

The gene calls are TRBV7-9 and TRBJ1-2, with D possibly being TRBD1 (5 bases). The V gene lost 10 bases and the J gene lost 4 bases, with 16 bases spanning the gap. CDR1 is SEHNR and CDR2 is FQNEAQ in the germline V gene (reference sequence). CDR3 length: 13 amino acids. The CDR3 region has the DNA TGTGCCACACTACCCAGGGCCGCCTATGGCTACACCTTC. Translated: CATLPRAAYGYTF.

The chain combines TRBV7-9 with TRBJ2-5; 14 nucleotides agree with TRBD2. CDR1 is SEHNR, CDR2 FQNEAQ, per germline (reference sequence). The CDR3 runs to 16 residues. J gave up 4 bases and V 5 bases, and 6 bases lay outside the gene matches. This CDR3 is CASSRGGLAGVETQYF. In DNA form, the CDR3 reads TGTGCCAGCAGCCGCGGGGGACTAGCGGGAGTAGAGACCCAGTACTTC. The whole variable domain, filled in from reference TRBV7-9 and TRBJ2-5, reads DTGVSQNPRHKITKRGQNVTFRCDPISEHNRLYWYRQTLGQGPEFLTYFQNEAQLEKSRLLSDRFSAERPKGSFSTLEIQRTEQGDSAMYLCASSRGGLAGVETQYFGPGTRLLVL.

A single count supports this clone. The CDR3 here is CASSPDPGSGNTIYF. The DNA for the CDR3 is TGTGCCAGCAGCCCCGACCCGGGCTCTGGAAACACCATATATTTT. The rearrangement joins TRBV9 to TRBJ1-3; D remains unclear. CDR3 size: 15 residues. Trimming stripped 4 bases from V and 0 bases from J, with 11 bases between. Per the germline V gene, CDR1 is SGDLS and CDR2 is YYNGEE.

The chain recombines TRBV18 with TRBJ2-1; 9 positions match TRBD2. J gave up 9 bases and V 0 bases, and 9 bases lay outside the gene matches. From germline, CDR1 is KGHSH and CDR2 LQKENI. This CDR3 has 16 amino acids. CDR3 coding DNA: TGTGCCAGCTCACCACCGACCCTAGCGGGAACTAGTGAGCAGTTCTTC. This translates into CASSPPTLAGTSEQFF.

The genes are TRBV5-6 and TRBJ1-1; D gene uncertain. The germline V and J ends were trimmed by 1 base and 0 bases, with 10 bases remaining between them. CDR1 SGHDT and CDR2 YYEEEE come from the germline V gene. The CDR3 extends over 15 amino acids. The CDR3 sequence: CASSLIRPVNTEAFF. As DNA, the CDR3 is TGTGCCAGCAGCTTGATCCGGCCAGTGAACACTGAAGCTTTCTTT.

The chain uses TRBV7-7 and TRBJ2-1, with TRBD1 matching over 7 bases. V shed 5 bases, J shed 3 bases, and the junction held 1 base outside the gene matches. The germline V gene encodes CDR1 SSHAT and CDR2 FNYEAQ (reference sequence). The length of the CDR3 is 13 residues. The CDR3 spells CASSDRDYNEQFF. The CDR3 coding sequence is TGTGCCAGCAGCGACAGGGACTACAATGAGCAGTTCTTC.

V usage is TRBV7-2 and J usage is TRBJ2-5; a weak D match, TRBD2 (6 bases). The CDR3 runs to 15 residues. The germline V and J ends were trimmed by 4 bases and 2 bases, with 14 bases remaining between them. The germline V gene has CDR1 SGHTA and CDR2 FQGNSA. The CDR3 spells CASSSLTGVQETQYF. CDR3 nucleotides: TGTGCCAGCAGCTCCCTCACGGGGGTACAAGAGACCCAGTACTTC.

This clone has just a few counts. CDR3 coding DNA: TGTGCCAGCAGTGAATCGGTCTATGGCTACACCTTC. Protein sequence: CASSESVYGYTF. V gene TRBV2 combines with J gene TRBJ1-2; no definite D call. Germline values: CDR1 SNHLY, CDR2 FYNNEI. The CDR3 runs 12 residues. The V end was cut by 2 bases, the J end by 4 bases, with 5 bases between.